The 20 T cell receptor beta chains presented below share a single source sample, sequenced in a study of early T cells in non-severe SARS-CoV-2 infection. TCRdb re-called the 5' RACE reads with MiXCR, one entry per CDR3 protein. The sample records 97,000 or so distinct CDR3 sequences, approximately 9.9% being singletons. Specimen: whole blood, collected at baseline. All receptors derive from an adult who was a healthcare worker with PCR-confirmed SARS-CoV-2 infection or an uninfected control (not recorded which).

The sample holds many counts of this clonotype. The chain has TRBV11-2 and TRBJ1-1; D is possibly TRBD1 (6 bases). Germline-derived CDR1 and CDR2 are SGHAT and FQNNGV. Trimming pared 0 bases from V and 4 bases from J, leaving 6 bases between. The CDR3 consists of 13 residues. The CDR3 nucleotides are TGTGCCAGCAGCTTAGACAGGGGCACTGAAGCTTTCTTT. It translates to CASSLDRGTEAFF.

This clonotype was seen many times. The chain employs TRBV11-2 and TRBJ1-1; D unclear. V was shortened by 4 bases and J by 3 bases, with 9 bases between the two germline ends. Germline-derived CDR1 and CDR2 are SGHAT and FQNNGV. The length of the CDR3 is 13 residues. CDR3 sequence reads: CASSSDTYTEAFF. The CDR3, as DNA: TGTGCCAGCAGCTCCGACACCTACACTGAAGCTTTCTTT.

This clonotype came up a few times. The V call is TRBV20-1, the J call TRBJ2-3; 13 bases line up with TRBD2. Looked up from germline, CDR1 is DFQATT and CDR2 is SNEGSKA (reference sequence). J lost 6 bases, V lost 0 bases, and 6 bases had no gene match. The CDR3 covers 16 residues. In nucleotides, the CDR3 is TGCAGTGCTAGAGATCTGACTAGCGGGGGGACGGATACGCAGTATTTT. Encoded protein: CSARDLTSGGTDTQYF.

This clonotype was found many times. CDR3 sequence: CASSLVGDRGVNEQYF. The CDR3, as DNA: TGTGCCAGCAGCTTAGTTGGCGACAGGGGGGTTAACGAGCAGTACTTC. The V and J genes are TRBV7-9 and TRBJ2-7; TRBD1 aligns across 9 bases. CDR1 and CDR2 from the germline V gene are SEHNR and FQNEAQ (reference sequence). The CDR3 has 16 residues. Trimming at V came to 1 base and at J to 5 bases, leaving 9 bases not matched to a gene.

This clonotype has ten or more counts. The chain links TRBV19 to TRBJ1-5; 7 nucleotides match TRBD1. The CDR3 sequence is 13 residues long. V was pared by 5 bases and J by 8 bases, with 6 bases of the junction left unmatched. Germline-derived CDR1 and CDR2 are LNHDA and SQIVND (reference sequence). The CDR3 loop reads CASSSQGGKPQHF. The CDR3 bases are TGTGCCAGTAGTTCCCAGGGGGGTAAGCCCCAGCATTTT.

The gene calls are TRBV7-2 and TRBJ1-2; TRBD1 aligns across 12 bases. CDR1 SGHTA and CDR2 FQGNSA come from the germline V gene. The ends lost 1 base at V and 7 bases at J; junction bases unmatched: 7. The CDR3 extends over 16 amino acids. The CDR3 loop reads CASSLVAGTGGSGYTF. The CDR3, as DNA: TGTGCCAGCAGCTTAGTGGCGGGGACAGGGGGCAGTGGCTACACCTTC.

This clonotype was seen just once. V usage is TRBV12-3 or TRBV12-4 and J usage is TRBJ2-7; D is possibly TRBD2 (6 bases). The V and J ends lost 5 bases and 5 bases respectively, with 16 bases between them. The CDR3 sequence is 14 residues long. CDR3 amino acids: CASSPLATAHEQYF. The CDR3 nucleotides read TGTGCCAGCAGTCCGCTAGCGACAGCCCACGAGCAGTACTTC.

This clonotype was observed many times. This chain joins TRBV5-8 and TRBJ1-1; D remains ambiguous. CDR3 length equals 12 residues. The V gene's germline CDR1 is SGHTS and CDR2 YDEGEE. Trimming took 5 bases from V and 5 from J, leaving 10 bases between them. In DNA, the CDR3 is TGTGCCAGCAGATCAGGATGGACTGAAGCTTTCTTT. This gives the protein CASRSGWTEAFF.

The J gene is TRBJ2-3, the V gene TRBV19; 9 bases map to TRBD1. The length of the CDR3 is 14 residues. Germline assignment: CDR1 LNHDA and CDR2 SQIVND (reference sequence). J lost 5 bases, V lost 5 bases, and 5 bases had no gene match. The chain's CDR3 is CASSLGQGEDTQYF. In DNA form, the CDR3 reads TGTGCCAGTAGTCTGGGACAGGGTGAAGATACGCAGTATTTT.

This clonotype was detected only a few times. V usage is TRBV24-1 and J usage is TRBJ1-5; 9 bases line up with TRBD1. The CDR3 runs 15 residues. Trimming removed 4 bases from V and 5 bases from J; junction bases left unmatched: 5. Germline V CDR1 and CDR2: KGHDR, SFDVKD. The CDR3 reads CATSERQGVDQPQHF. CDR3 nucleotide sequence: TGTGCCACCAGTGAGAGACAGGGGGTCGATCAGCCCCAGCATTTT.

The gene calls are TRBV4-2 and TRBJ1-2; D is perhaps TRBD1 (6 bases). Trimming took 3 bases from V and 2 from J, leaving 10 bases between them. Germline V CDR1 and CDR2: LGHNA, YNFKEQ. The CDR3 length is 14 residues. This chain's CDR3 is CASSQGGRNYGYTF. In DNA, the CDR3 is TGTGCCAGCAGCCAGGGGGGGCGGAACTATGGCTACACCTTC.

Details on this clonotype: This sequence may be a read error, since a much larger clone differs from it by one base. The J gene is TRBJ2-1, the V gene TRBV5-4; TRBD1 matches 9 bases. In germline, CDR1 is SGHNT, CDR2 YYREEE (reference sequence). The CDR3 has 15 amino acids. In nucleotides, the CDR3 is TGTGCCAACAGCCCCGCGGGACAGGGAGTCAATGAGCAGTTCTTC. Translation: CANSPAGQGVNEQFF.

The rearrangement links TRBV5-6 to TRBJ2-3; perhaps TRBD2 as D (5 bases). V shed 0 bases and J shed 3 bases, with 8 bases lying between them. Germline-derived CDR1 and CDR2 are SGHDT and YYEEEE. The CDR3 is 14 residues long. The CDR3 nucleotides read TGTGCCAGCAGCTTGGAGAGCGGAACAGATACGCAGTATTTT. This codes for CASSLESGTDTQYF.

This clonotype has at least ten counts. The chain has TRBV20-1 and TRBJ2-1; D possibly corresponds to TRBD2 (6 bases). The CDR3 covers 14 residues. Germline V gene lookup returns CDR1 DFQATT and CDR2 SNEGSKA (reference sequence). The ends were cut back, 5 bases at V and 5 bases at J, with 16 bases in the middle. DNA of the CDR3: TGCAGTGCTCCTCGAGTAGCGGAGAACAATGAGCAGTTCTTC. Translation gives CSAPRVAENNEQFF.

This clonotype was counted at least ten times. The rearrangement links TRBV2 to TRBJ1-5; 8 nucleotides match TRBD1. Germline-derived CDR1 and CDR2 are SNHLY and FYNNEI. Trimming cost V 6 bases and J 4 bases; bases outside gene matches: 5. The CDR3 sequence is 14 residues long. The CDR3 coding sequence is TGTGCCAGCAGAAAGGACAGGGATAATCAGCCCCAGCATTTT. Protein product: CASRKDRDNQPQHF.

This clonotype came up many times. The chain links TRBV3-1 to TRBJ1-5; D might be TRBD1 (5 bases). Germline CDR1 LGHDT, CDR2 YNNKEL (reference sequence). With 0 bases removed from V and 7 bases from J, the gap between germline ends came to 13 bases. The length of the CDR3 is 15 residues. As DNA, the CDR3 is TGTGCCAGCAGCCAAGATATCGGGGCAAACCAGCCCCAGCATTTT. Amino acids: CASSQDIGANQPQHF.

The table lists this clonotype with many counts. V is TRBV20-1 and J is TRBJ2-7; no clear D. In germline, CDR1 is DFQATT, CDR2 SNEGSKA (reference sequence). V was clipped by 3 bases and J by 0 bases, with 12 bases between them. The CDR3 spans 14 residues. The CDR3 loop reads CSARETPTSYEQYF. The DNA for the CDR3 is TGCAGTGCTAGGGAGACACCTACCTCCTACGAGCAGTACTTC.

The chain has TRBV3-1 and TRBJ2-2; 7 nucleotides agree with TRBD1. From germline, CDR1 is LGHDT and CDR2 YNNKEL (reference sequence). The V segment lost 3 bases and the J segment 6 bases; nucleotides outside the gene matches: 4. CDR3 length: 14 residues. The CDR3 DNA is TGTGCCAGCAGCCACTCGGACAGGTCCGGGGAGCTGTTTTTT. Translated: CASSHSDRSGELFF.

This chain joins TRBV30 and TRBJ1-2, with D maybe TRBD1 (5 bases). V was pared by 5 bases and J by 4 bases, with 17 bases between. Germline CDR1 and CDR2: GTSNPN and SVGIG (reference sequence). The CDR3 has 14 amino acids. The CDR3 nucleotides read TGTGCCTGGTCGGGTGGGGCAAGAAGCTATGGCTACACCTTC. Translating it yields CAWSGGARSYGYTF.

This clonotype was counted many times. The chain carries TRBV4-3 and TRBJ2-1; D unclear. Trimming removed 0 bases at V and 0 bases at J, with 9 bases between. Looked up from germline, CDR1 is LGHNA and CDR2 is YSLEER. The CDR3 sequence is 16 residues long. CDR3 loop: CASSQDPLSSYNEQFF. In DNA form, the CDR3 reads TGCGCCAGCAGCCAAGACCCCCTGAGCTCCTACAATGAGCAGTTCTTC.